Each of the 31 T cell receptor beta chains below was sequenced from the same sample in a study. One entry per CDR3 protein results from TCRdb running MiXCR on the 5' RACE reads. Of some 60,000 distinct CDR3 sequences in the sample, under 35% were seen once. Sequencing used tumor-infiltrating naive CD4+ T cells sorted from the breast tumor. Subset noted: naive CD4+ T cells, CD4+CD45RA+CD25-. These receptors came from a female donor with breast cancer.

In this sample, this clonotype turned up many times. The rearrangement links TRBV7-2 to TRBJ2-3, with TRBD2 matching 8 bases. CDR1 is SGHTA, CDR2 FQGNSA, per germline. The CDR3 extends over 15 amino acids. V shed 5 bases and J 0 bases; nucleotides not matched to a gene: 4. The CDR3 reads CASSPWTSSTDTQYF. CDR3 coding DNA: TGTGCCAGCAGCCCTTGGACTAGCAGCACAGATACGCAGTATTTT.

The CDR3 DNA is TGCGCCAGCAGCTTCCGGGACAGGGCGGTTTCTGGGGCCAACGTCCTGACTTTC. This codes for CASSFRDRAVSGANVLTF. The rearrangement uses TRBV4-1 and TRBJ2-6; TRBD1 agrees at 9 bases. Germline V gives CDR1 MGHRA, CDR2 YSYEKL. The CDR3 runs 18 residues. V lost 5 bases, J lost 1 base, and 9 bases stayed unmatched.

The CDR3 loop is CSATQGGINGYTF. CDR3 DNA sequence: TGCAGTGCTACCCAGGGGGGGATCAATGGCTACACCTTC. The chain uses TRBV20-1 and TRBJ1-2; TRBD1 aligns across 7 bases. With 4 bases clipped from V and 6 bases from J, the junction kept 8 bases outside the gene matches. This CDR3 is built from 13 residues. Germline lookup yields CDR1 DFQATT and CDR2 SNEGSKA (reference sequence).

The chain combines TRBV5-1 with TRBJ2-3; maybe TRBD1 (5 bases). Trimming stripped 4 bases from V and 3 bases from J, with 18 bases between. The CDR3 is made up of 16 amino acids. Germline assignment: CDR1 SGHRS and CDR2 YFSETQ. CDR3 nucleotide sequence: TGCGCCAGCAGCCCGGGCAGGGCCCTGGGGACAGATACGCAGTATTTT. Translated: CASSPGRALGTDTQYF.

The V gene is TRBV29-1, the J gene TRBJ1-4, with a possible D match to TRBD1 (6 bases). Per the germline V gene, CDR1 is SQVTM and CDR2 is ANQGSEA. V was cut by 6 bases and J by 6 bases, with 14 bases left in between. The CDR3 loop spans 13 amino acids. The CDR3 bases are TGCAGCGTGAGGCGGGGGCGAGATGAAAAACTGTTTTTT. Translated: CSVRRGRDEKLFF.

The chain uses TRBV7-2 and TRBJ2-3, with D perhaps TRBD1 (6 bases). The V gene lost 5 bases and the J gene lost 2 bases, with 14 bases spanning the gap. Germline CDR1 SGHTA, CDR2 FQGNSA. The CDR3 has 15 amino acids. The chain's CDR3 is CASSGRGGFTDTQYF. In nucleotides, the CDR3 is TGTGCCAGCAGCGGCCGAGGGGGTTTCACAGATACGCAGTATTTT.

This clonotype has only a few counts. The V call is TRBV30, the J call TRBJ1-2, with TRBD1 identical over 7 bases. V gave up 5 bases and J gave up 7 bases; unmatched junction bases: 10. Per germline, CDR1 GTSNPN and CDR2 SVGIG (reference sequence). The CDR3 sequence is 13 residues long. CDR3 amino acids: CAWGKGQARGYTF. For the CDR3, the DNA is TGTGCCTGGGGAAAAGGACAGGCGCGTGGCTACACCTTC.

This clonotype was counted between two and nine times. The CDR3 nucleotides are TGCAGTGCTGAAACAGGGCAACACAATCAGCCCCAGCATTTT. This encodes CSAETGQHNQPQHF. The chain employs TRBV20-1 and TRBJ1-5; possibly TRBD1 for D (6 bases). V was pared by 5 bases and J by 3 bases, with 14 bases between. The CDR3 sequence is 14 residues long. The germline V gene has CDR1 DFQATT and CDR2 SNEGSKA (reference sequence).

The chain couples TRBV12-3 or TRBV12-4 to TRBJ1-5; 9 nucleotides agree with TRBD1. The CDR3 is 14 residues long. The trim removed 6 bases at V and 3 bases at J, leaving 3 bases unmatched. The CDR3 sequence is CASRGQGHNQPQHF. The CDR3, as DNA: TGTGCCAGCAGGGGACAGGGTCACAATCAGCCCCAGCATTTT.

A word on this clonotype: Likely a read error: the CDR3 ends without its conserved phenylalanine or tryptophan. The rearrangement joins TRBV7-3 to TRBJ2-1, with TRBD2 matching over 9 bases. The trim removed 5 bases at V and 6 bases at J, leaving 11 bases unmatched. Germline assignment: CDR1 SGHTA and CDR2 FQGTGA. The CDR3 loop spans 16 amino acids. The CDR3 sequence: CASSGLARPFSNEQFC. CDR3 in DNA: TGTGCCAGCAGCGGACTAGCGAGACCTTTTAGCAATGAGCAGTTCTGC.

This clonotype has only a few counts. V and J are TRBV2 and TRBJ2-3; 8 bases map to TRBD2. Germline CDR1 and CDR2: SNHLY and FYNNEI. Trimming took 2 bases from V and 8 from J; bases not matched to a gene: 18. The CDR3 contains 18 residues. The DNA of the CDR3 is TGTGCCAGCAGTGAATCCCTTCGCGGAGCGGGAGCTATCCTTACGCAGTATTTT. Its protein is CASSESLRGAGAILTQYF.

In this sample, this clonotype turned up a few times. The J gene is TRBJ2-5, the V gene TRBV28; 15 nucleotides line up with TRBD2. The CDR3 consists of 16 residues. V dropped 5 bases and J dropped 2; count of bases not matched to a gene: 3. Germline V gives CDR1 MDHEN, CDR2 SYDVKM. DNA for the CDR3: TGTGCCAGCAGTCTAGGACTAGCGGGAGGGCAAGAGACCCAGTACTTC. It specifies CASSLGLAGGQETQYF.

The V and J genes are TRBV5-1 and TRBJ1-5; D is ambiguous. Trimming shortened V by 0 bases and J by 3 bases, and 7 bases separated the two germline ends. CDR1 is SGHRS and CDR2 is YFSETQ in the germline V gene. The CDR3 length is 14 residues. The CDR3 spells CASSLGSYNQPQHF. Written as DNA, the CDR3 is TGCGCCAGCAGCTTGGGGTCCTACAATCAGCCCCAGCATTTT.

CDR3 nucleotides: TGTGCCAGCAGGCAGGACTTGGGGTTTTATAATGAGCAGTTCTTC. This encodes CASRQDLGFYNEQFF. This chain joins TRBV6-5 and TRBJ2-1; TRBD2 might be the D (5 bases). Trimming took off 6 bases at V and 7 bases at J, with 19 bases between the two ends. The CDR3 spans 15 residues. In germline, CDR1 is MNHEY, CDR2 SVGAGI.

This clonotype turned up a few times. The CDR3: CASSAGTSGGLETQYF. In DNA, the CDR3 is TGTGCCAGCAGCGCCGGGACTAGCGGGGGGCTAGAGACCCAGTACTTC. J is TRBJ2-5 and V is TRBV9, with 15 positions matching TRBD2. V trimming: 3 bases; J trimming: 4 bases; junction bases outside the gene matches: 4. The germline V gene encodes CDR1 SGDLS and CDR2 YYNGEE. The CDR3 runs 16 residues. Supplemented by reference TRBV9 and TRBJ2-5, the full variable domain reads DSGVTQTPKHLITATGQRVTLRCSPRSGDLSVYWYQQSLDQGLQFLIQYYNGEERAKGNILERFSAQQFPDLHSELNLSSLELGDSALYFCASSAGTSGGLETQYFGPGTRLLVL.

The rearrangement uses TRBV5-1 and TRBJ2-1, with D possibly matching TRBD1 (6 bases). Trimming pared 1 base from V and 7 bases from J, leaving 12 bases between. The CDR3 loop spans 14 amino acids. The germline V gene encodes CDR1 SGHRS and CDR2 YFSETQ. The CDR3 nucleotides are TGCGCCAGCAGCTTGATGGGGGCTCTGAATGAGCAGTTCTTC. Protein: CASSLMGALNEQFF.

Concerning this clonotype: The final CDR3 position lacks the conserved phenylalanine or tryptophan, pointing to a likely read error. The chain uses TRBV20-1 and TRBJ2-7, with a possible D match to TRBD1 (5 bases). Trimming cost V 6 bases and J 5 bases, with 14 bases left between them. Per the germline V gene, CDR1 is DFQATT and CDR2 is SNEGSKA (reference sequence). The CDR3 contains 12 residues. CDR3 sequence (DNA): TGCAGTGCACCCGACAGAAACGACGAGCAGTACTAC. It specifies CSAPDRNDEQYY.

The rearrangement uses TRBV12-3 or TRBV12-4 and TRBJ1-1; D not resolved. V was trimmed by 6 bases and J by 3 bases, leaving 11 bases between them. There are 13 residues in the CDR3. The CDR3 is CASSLLFDTEAFF. The CDR3 nucleotides are TGTGCCAGCAGCCTACTGTTTGACACTGAAGCTTTCTTT.

The chain uses TRBV12-3 or TRBV12-4 and TRBJ1-5; D gene uncertain. With 3 bases removed from V and 0 bases from J, the gap between germline ends came to 6 bases. The CDR3 spans 14 residues. CDR3 DNA sequence: TGTGCCAGCAGTTTCAGGAATAGCAATCAGCCCCAGCATTTT. Translation: CASSFRNSNQPQHF.

The rearrangement joins TRBV6-5 to TRBJ2-2; possible D gene TRBD1, 6 bases. The V end was cut by 6 bases, the J end by 4 bases, with 12 bases between. Germline assignment: CDR1 MNHEY and CDR2 SVGAGI. The CDR3 consists of 14 residues. The CDR3 nucleotides read TGTGCCAGCAGACCGGACAGACTCACCGGGGAGCTGTTTTTT. Protein: CASRPDRLTGELFF.

Notes on this clonotype: Since no conserved phenylalanine or tryptophan closes the CDR3, a read error is the likely cause. The V gene is TRBV5-4, the J gene TRBJ1-2; TRBD1 aligns across 8 bases. Germline V gene sequence: CDR1 SGHNT, CDR2 YYREEE (reference sequence). Trimming cost V 3 bases and J 10 bases; bases outside gene matches: 8. The CDR3 contains 13 residues. CDR3 sequence (DNA): TGTGCCAGCAGCTCGGGACAGGCCCGGGACTACACCGTC. This encodes CASSSGQARDYTV.

The V gene is TRBV7-8, the J gene TRBJ2-7, with D perhaps TRBD1 or TRBD2 (5 bases each). The ends were cut back, 5 bases at V and 7 bases at J, with 24 bases in the middle. This CDR3 spans 16 amino acids. Germline CDR1 is SGHVS and CDR2 is FQNEAQ. CDR3 DNA sequence: TGTGCCAGCAGCGCTACTCGCCGGGGACCTGTGGGGGAGCAGTACTTC. This translates into CASSATRRGPVGEQYF.

The chain combines TRBV25-1 with TRBJ2-7; possibly TRBD2 for D (5 bases). V was trimmed by 3 bases and J by 2 bases, leaving 11 bases between them. The germline V gene has CDR1 MGHDK and CDR2 SYGVNS. CDR3 length: 14 amino acids. The CDR3 region is CASSDGVFPYEQYF. The CDR3 DNA reads TGTGCCAGCAGTGACGGGGTGTTTCCCTACGAGCAGTACTTC.

This chain links TRBV20-1 with TRBJ2-7, with 10 nucleotides matching TRBD2. This CDR3 contains 15 residues. Germline V CDR1 and CDR2: DFQATT, SNEGSKA (reference sequence). Losses at the gene ends were 2 bases for V and 4 bases for J; bases not matched to a gene: 8. In DNA form, the CDR3 reads TGCAGTGCTAGACACCCTAGCGGGAGAAAGTACGAGCAGTACTTC. Amino acid sequence: CSARHPSGRKYEQYF.

In its sample, this clonotype was seen many times. The chain carries TRBV4-2 and TRBJ2-3; D ambiguous. This CDR3 region has 11 residues. Trimming took off 1 base at V and 4 bases at J, with 0 bases between the two ends. The germline V gene has CDR1 LGHNA and CDR2 YNFKEQ. The CDR3: CASSQADTQYF. The CDR3 region has the DNA TGTGCCAGCAGCCAAGCAGATACGCAGTATTTT.

The sample holds a few counts of this clonotype. V usage is TRBV6-5 and J usage is TRBJ2-7; possibly TRBD2 for D (6 bases). V was pared by 8 bases and J by 0 bases, with 11 bases between. The CDR3 is 13 residues long. Germline V gene lookup returns CDR1 MNHEY and CDR2 SVGAGI. The CDR3 DNA reads TGTGCCAGCGGGCGGGGCCTCTCCTACGAGCAGTACTTC. Translated, it gives CASGRGLSYEQYF.

This chain uses TRBV7-2 with TRBJ1-2, with 7 bases matching TRBD1. Trimming removed 5 bases from V and 0 bases from J; junction bases left unmatched: 6. The CDR3 is 15 residues long. CDR1 and CDR2 (germline): SGHTA, FQGNSA. CDR3 loop: CASSHTGDTNYGYTF. The CDR3 DNA reads as TGTGCCAGCAGCCATACAGGGGACACTAACTATGGCTACACCTTC.

The chain recombines TRBV7-9 with TRBJ1-4; no definite D call. Looked up from germline, CDR1 is SEHNR and CDR2 is FQNEAQ (reference sequence). The CDR3 spans 13 residues. V was clipped by 5 bases and J by 7 bases, with 11 bases between them. CDR3 bases: TGTGCCAGCAGCCTGGATCTGGGTGAAAAACTGTTTTTT. Translation gives CASSLDLGEKLFF.

This rearrangement joins TRBV20-1 to TRBJ2-7; TRBD2 matches at 7 bases. Germline CDR1 and CDR2: DFQATT and SNEGSKA (reference sequence). The CDR3 loop spans 15 amino acids. The trim removed 5 bases at V and 6 bases at J, leaving 16 bases unmatched. CDR3 in DNA: TGCAGTGCTTATACCCCTAGCGGAGCTGGAGTCGAGCAGTACTTC. Its translation: CSAYTPSGAGVEQYF.

This clonotype showed up just once. The V call is TRBV2, the J call TRBJ1-1; 7 positions agree with TRBD1. The CDR3 totals 13 residues. Trimming took 6 bases from V and 7 from J; bases not matched to a gene: 8. CDR1 and CDR2 (germline): SNHLY, FYNNEI. CDR3 amino acids: CASRMEQGSEAFF. DNA for the CDR3: TGTGCCAGCAGGATGGAACAGGGGAGTGAAGCTTTCTTT.

The V gene is TRBV20-1, the J gene TRBJ2-3, with 9 bases fitting TRBD2. Germline CDR1 and CDR2: DFQATT and SNEGSKA (reference sequence). The length of the CDR3 is 15 residues. The V gene end was trimmed by 6 bases and the J gene end by 2 bases; junction bases not matched to a gene: 9. The CDR3, as DNA: TGCAGTGCCCCACTAGCGGGCGTTAACACAGATACGCAGTATTTT. This sequence encodes CSAPLAGVNTDTQYF.